What follows are 29 T cell receptor beta chains derived from one specimen sequenced in a study of identical twins. TCRdb fed the 5' RACE reads into MiXCR, producing one record per CDR3 protein. The sample yields hundreds of thousands of distinct CDR3 sequences, about 9.4% seen once. Separately, the same data were catalogued under a study of yellow fever vaccine responses in identical twins.

The sequenced sample was PBMCs. The receptors derive from a young woman in good health.

The sample holds many counts of this clonotype. The chain joins TRBV20-1 to TRBJ2-7, with D perhaps being TRBD1 or TRBD2 (5 bases each). V lost 7 bases, J lost 9 bases, and 25 bases lay in between. Germline V CDR1 and CDR2: DFQATT, SNEGSKA (reference sequence). The length of the CDR3 is 14 residues. The CDR3 DNA reads as TGCAGTGGGCTAGTAGCAGGGAGCCTGACAGTGCAGTACTTC. It codes for CSGLVAGSLTVQYF.

The chain carries TRBV7-2 and TRBJ2-7, with a weak D call TRBD1 (5 bases). Trimming took 1 base from V and 4 from J, leaving 17 bases between them. This CDR3 is built from 16 residues. Germline V gives CDR1 SGHTA, CDR2 FQGNSA. In nucleotides, the CDR3 is TGTGCCAGCAGCTTAGTATCGGACACCCGGCAGTACGAGCAGTACTTC. Translation gives CASSLVSDTRQYEQYF.

There are a few counts of this clonotype. The V and J genes are TRBV6-2 or TRBV6-3 and TRBJ1-6, with 7 bases matching TRBD1. The CDR3 consists of 16 residues. The V and J ends lost 6 bases and 5 bases, in that order; junction bases with no gene match: 10. Germline assignment: CDR1 MNHEY and CDR2 SVGEGT. This CDR3 is CASSRLGTANNSPLHF. The CDR3, as DNA: TGTGCCAGCAGCCGCCTGGGGACAGCGAATAATTCACCCCTCCACTTT.

The CDR3 region is CASSLSGKTNTGELFF. The CDR3 DNA follows: TGCGCCAGCAGCTTGTCAGGGAAGACTAACACCGGGGAGCTGTTTTTT. This chain uses TRBV5-1 with TRBJ2-2, with D possibly matching TRBD1 (5 bases). The CDR3 sequence is 16 residues long. Per germline, CDR1 SGHRS and CDR2 YFSETQ. Trimming stripped 1 base from V and 2 bases from J, with 12 bases between.

This chain links TRBV20-1 with TRBJ2-3, with a possible D match to TRBD2 (5 bases). Per the germline V gene, CDR1 is DFQATT and CDR2 is SNEGSKA (reference sequence). V was clipped by 6 bases and J by 2 bases, with 15 bases between them. The CDR3 extends over 14 amino acids. Here the CDR3 reads CSATVGVLTDTQYF. The DNA for the CDR3 is TGCAGTGCCACTGTCGGGGTACTCACAGATACGCAGTATTTT.

This clonotype was detected many times. V gene TRBV12-3 or TRBV12-4 combines with J gene TRBJ1-1; 11 nucleotides match TRBD1. Trimming took 5 bases from V and 6 from J; bases not matched to a gene: 2. This CDR3 region has 13 residues. CDR3 coding DNA: TGTGCCAGCAGTCGGACAGGGGGCTCTGAAGCTTTCTTT. Translating it yields CASSRTGGSEAFF.

This clonotype occurred many times. This chain uses TRBV5-1 with TRBJ1-4; 7 nucleotides match TRBD1. After removal of 0 bases from V and 7 bases from J, the junction contained 9 bases not matched to a gene. This CDR3 region has 16 residues. Germline V lookup: CDR1 SGHRS, CDR2 YFSETQ. CDR3 loop: CASSLDLWDRSEKLFF. The CDR3 DNA is TGCGCCAGCAGCTTGGATTTATGGGACAGAAGTGAAAAACTGTTTTTT.

This clonotype was observed a few times. This chain links TRBV7-2 with TRBJ2-1; D unresolved. The CDR3 consists of 14 residues. Germline V gives CDR1 SGHTA, CDR2 FQGNSA. Between the trimmed V and J ends, which lost 4 bases and 1 base, there was a span of 8 bases. CDR3 nucleotides: TGTGCCAGCAGCTACCTACCTTCCTACAATGAGCAGTTCTTC. It is translated as CASSYLPSYNEQFF.

This clonotype was counted between two and nine times. The chain uses TRBV10-3 and TRBJ2-2, with unresolved D. CDR1 is ENHRY and CDR2 is SYGVKD in the germline V gene. Trimming left V 11 bases short and J 6 bases short, with 7 bases between. The CDR3 has 10 residues. The CDR3 loop reads CAPHPGELFF. The CDR3 region has the DNA TGTGCCCCACATCCCGGGGAGCTGTTTTTT.

This clonotype has a count of ten or more. The genes are TRBV13 and TRBJ2-7; perhaps D is TRBD1 or TRBD2 (5 bases each). Trimming took off 6 bases at V and 2 bases at J, with 11 bases between the two ends. The CDR3 has 13 amino acids. Germline CDR1 reads PRHDT; CDR2 reads FYEKMQ (reference sequence). This CDR3 reads CASSYLGAYEQYF. The CDR3 bases are TGTGCCAGCAGTTATTTGGGGGCCTACGAGCAGTACTTC. The full variable domain, in which reference TRBV13 and TRBJ2-7 provide the parts outside the CDR3, is AAGVIQSPRHLIKEKRETATLKCYPIPRHDTVYWYQQGPGQDPQFLISFYEKMQSDKGSIPDRFSAQQFSDYHSELNMSSLELGDSALYFCASSYLGAYEQYFGPGTRLTVT.

V and J are TRBV3-1 and TRBJ2-1, with a weak D call TRBD2 (6 bases). This CDR3 contains 15 residues. Germline CDR1 is LGHDT and CDR2 is YNNKEL (reference sequence). Trimming removed 4 bases at V and 0 bases at J, with 10 bases between. CDR3 amino acids: CASSRREASYNEQFF. The CDR3 bases are TGTGCCAGCAGCCGGAGGGAGGCCTCCTACAATGAGCAGTTCTTC.

The V gene is TRBV15, the J gene TRBJ2-7; TRBD1 is a possible D gene (5 bases). Per the germline V gene, CDR1 is LNHNV and CDR2 is YYDKDF (reference sequence). V lost 0 bases, J lost 6 bases, and 9 bases lay in between. The CDR3 contains 13 residues. The chain's CDR3 is CATSRDQGSEQYF. CDR3 bases: TGTGCCACCAGCAGAGACCAGGGCAGCGAGCAGTACTTC.

J is TRBJ2-1 and V is TRBV29-1, with TRBD2 identical over 13 bases. J gave up 4 bases and V 5 bases, and 5 bases lay outside the gene matches. This CDR3 contains 15 residues. Germline V gene data show CDR1 as SQVTM and CDR2 as ANQGSEA. The chain's CDR3 is CSVTGTSGVYNEQFF. The CDR3 nucleotides are TGCAGCGTTACAGGGACTAGCGGGGTTTACAATGAGCAGTTCTTC.

This clonotype was detected a few times. The chain employs TRBV18 and TRBJ2-1; D is perhaps TRBD1 (6 bases). Germline V gene lookup returns CDR1 KGHSH and CDR2 LQKENI. The V end was cut by 4 bases, the J end by 7 bases, with 14 bases between. The CDR3 has 14 residues. CDR3 sequence: CASSQGQGFNEQFF. The CDR3 nucleotides read TGTGCCAGCTCACAGGGACAAGGGTTTAATGAGCAGTTCTTC.

This clonotype was detected only a few times. The V and J genes are TRBV5-1 and TRBJ2-1; TRBD1 is a possible D gene (6 bases). Germline lookup yields CDR1 SGHRS and CDR2 YFSETQ. V was trimmed by 2 bases and J by 5 bases, leaving 11 bases between them. There are 14 residues in the CDR3. DNA for the CDR3: TGCGCCAGCAGCTTTGACAGGTTAGACAATGAGCAGTTCTTC. It translates to CASSFDRLDNEQFF.

This clonotype was picked up many times. V usage is TRBV29-1 and J usage is TRBJ2-2; TRBD2 aligns across 8 bases. The CDR3 spans 14 residues. Germline CDR1 is SQVTM and CDR2 is ANQGSEA. The junction had 5 bases not matched to a gene; V was cut back by 7 bases and J by 1 base. In DNA, the CDR3 is TGCAGCGCCGCGGGGGGACTGAACACCGGGGAGCTGTTTTTT. As protein: CSAAGGLNTGELFF.

The V and J genes are TRBV14 and TRBJ2-7; 8 positions match TRBD1. Germline loops: CDR1 SGHDN, CDR2 FVKESK. Unmatched junction bases numbered 7, after V lost 4 bases and J lost 5 bases. CDR3 size: 14 residues. The CDR3 loop is CASSRAGGLDEQYF. The CDR3 region has the DNA TGTGCCAGCAGCCGGGCAGGGGGCTTGGACGAGCAGTACTTC.

Only a few counts were recorded for this clonotype. The chain joins TRBV7-9 to TRBJ2-6; 10 bases map to TRBD1. Germline V gene sequence: CDR1 SEHNR, CDR2 FQNEAQ (reference sequence). The V gene end was trimmed by 6 bases and the J gene end by 0 bases; junction bases not matched to a gene: 5. CDR3 length equals 17 residues. The DNA for the CDR3 is TGTGCCAGCAGTTGGGGGACAGGGGCCTCTGGGGCCAACGTCCTGACTTTC. This codes for CASSWGTGASGANVLTF.

This clonotype was detected only once. A read error is possible here, since a much larger clone lies one base away. Given the absence of the conserved phenylalanine or tryptophan at the CDR3 end, a read error is likely. This chain connects TRBV6-4 to TRBJ2-1, with 10 bases that match TRBD1. Germline CDR1 MRHNA, CDR2 SNTAGT. V lost 2 bases and J lost 3; bases outside the gene matches: 7. The CDR3 sequence is 17 residues long. CDR3 in amino acids: CASSDNPTGGDYNEQFL. In DNA form, the CDR3 reads TGTGCCAGCAGTGACAATCCGACAGGGGGCGACTACAATGAGCAGTTCTTA.

This clonotype was counted ten times or more. The rearrangement links TRBV4-3 to TRBJ1-1; D is possibly TRBD1 (6 bases). CDR1 is LGHNA and CDR2 is YSLEER in the germline V gene. Trimming removed 0 bases from V and 3 bases from J, with 20 bases in between. The CDR3 covers 18 residues. CDR3: CASSQDRSSQGPHTEAFF. The CDR3 bases are TGCGCCAGCAGCCAAGACCGAAGCTCCCAGGGGCCCCACACTGAAGCTTTCTTT.

Remarks on this clonotype: Mismatch with germline at one junction end may stem from a read error. V usage is TRBV4-3 and J usage is TRBJ2-7; unclear D gene. Germline CDR1 LGHNA, CDR2 YSLEER. This CDR3 region has 15 residues. The CDR3 bases are TGCGCCAGCAGCCAAGATTTATCCGGTTCCTTCGAGCAGTACTTC. It is translated as CASSQDLSGSFEQYF.

This clonotype was found a few times. The gene calls are TRBV7-2 and TRBJ2-1; D not resolved. Germline CDR1 reads SGHTA; CDR2 reads FQGNSA. The V end lost 5 bases, the J end lost 7 bases, and 15 bases lay between the germline ends. CDR3 length: 14 amino acids. In nucleotides, the CDR3 is TGTGCCAGCAGCCTATACCGGACGATAAATGAGCAGTTCTTC. Encoded protein: CASSLYRTINEQFF.

This clonotype was recorded a few times. The chain carries TRBV10-3 and TRBJ2-3; 11 bases map to TRBD2. The V and J ends lost 8 bases and 2 bases, in that order; junction bases with no gene match: 9. Germline loops: CDR1 ENHRY, CDR2 SYGVKD. CDR3 length equals 16 residues. In DNA, the CDR3 is TGTGCCATCGGAACCTCTAGCGGGGGGCTCACAGATACGCAGTATTTT. It yields the protein CAIGTSSGGLTDTQYF.

This clonotype was detected many times. This rearrangement joins TRBV29-1 to TRBJ2-7; 7 bases line up with TRBD2. Germline V gene sequence: CDR1 SQVTM, CDR2 ANQGSEA. The CDR3 runs to 14 residues. J lost 3 bases, V lost 4 bases, and 9 bases had no gene match. Here the CDR3 DNA reads TGCAGCGTTGGGAGCGGGAAAAAGCACTACGAGCAGTACTTC. This codes for CSVGSGKKHYEQYF.

This clonotype was counted at least ten times. This chain uses TRBV29-1 with TRBJ2-2; D is perhaps TRBD1 (6 bases). The CDR3 is 12 amino acids. Germline values: CDR1 SQVTM, CDR2 ANQGSEA. Between the trimmed V and J ends, which lost 2 bases and 6 bases, there was a span of 7 bases. The CDR3, as DNA: TGCAGCGTTGAACACAGGGCCGGGGAGCTGTTTTTT. Its protein is CSVEHRAGELFF.

This clonotype has more than one count but fewer than ten. The chain employs TRBV4-1 and TRBJ2-2; no definite D call. Germline-derived CDR1 and CDR2 are MGHRA and YSYEKL. The CDR3 runs to 14 residues. V gave up 3 bases and J gave up 3 bases, with 8 bases separating them. The CDR3 nucleotides are TGCGCCAGCAGCCAGGGTCTGGACACCGGGGAGCTGTTTTTT. Translating it yields CASSQGLDTGELFF.

This chain connects TRBV3-1 to TRBJ1-4; the D gene is possibly TRBD1 (5 bases). The V end was cut by 0 bases, the J end by 8 bases, with 13 bases between. This CDR3 spans 15 amino acids. Germline V gene sequence: CDR1 LGHDT, CDR2 YNNKEL (reference sequence). Here the CDR3 reads CASSQDGGAAEKLFF. CDR3 DNA sequence: TGTGCCAGCAGCCAAGACGGTGGGGCGGCCGAAAAACTGTTTTTT.

This clonotype was seen a handful of times. The V gene is TRBV20-1, the J gene TRBJ2-7, with no clear D. V lost 6 bases and J lost 4, with 19 bases in between. The CDR3 consists of 14 residues. Germline V gene data show CDR1 as DFQATT and CDR2 as SNEGSKA (reference sequence). Here the CDR3 DNA reads TGCAGTGCGGATCGGGCCCCTCGGGTTTACGAGCAGTACTTC. Residues: CSADRAPRVYEQYF.

This clonotype came up a few times. J is TRBJ2-1 and V is TRBV5-5; tentative D call: TRBD2 (7 bases). The CDR3 is made up of 14 amino acids. V shed 5 bases and J shed 4 bases, with 13 bases lying between them. From germline, CDR1 is SGHKS and CDR2 YYEKEE (reference sequence). The CDR3 DNA is TGTGCCAGCAGGGGGGGGGGCGAGTACAATGAGCAGTTCTTC. Amino acids: CASRGGGEYNEQFF.